Listed below are T cell receptor beta chains from one sample, sequenced in a study of blood T cell repertoires in COVID-19. Generated by immunoSEQ multiplex PCR, the TCRdb table keeps only in-frame clones and is missing some. The sample includes 45,000 to 65,000 clones, roughly 87% of them seen just once. The specimen sequenced was peripheral blood. These receptors were obtained from a man older than 75 in a cohort sampled during active COVID-19. Both conserved end residues are part of each CDR3. Each record gives: V gene, clone size, J gene, D gene, CDR3 protein, CDR3 DNA. D genes are given only for firm matches. Part of the rows lack a size; the others show once, few, many or a class for expanded clones.

V gene: TRBV3-1/TRBV3-2; clone size: -; J gene: TRBJ2-7; D gene: TRBD2; CDR3 protein: CASRGGTSGRGLSYEQYF; CDR3 DNA: TGTGCCAGCAGGGGGGGGACTAGCGGGAGGGGTCTCTCCTACGAGCAGTACTTC
V gene: TRBV2; clone size: -; J gene: TRBJ2-3; D gene: -; CDR3 protein: CASSRDRSGDTQYF; CDR3 DNA: TGTGCCAGCAGCAGAGACAGGTCCGGAGATACGCAGTATTTT
V gene: TRBV30; clone size: -; J gene: TRBJ2-6; D gene: -; CDR3 protein: CAWRVAEFSGANVLTF; CDR3 DNA: TGTGCCTGGAGGGTGGCGGAATTCTCTGGGGCCAACGTCCTGACTTTC
V gene: TRBV9; clone size: -; J gene: TRBJ2-7; D gene: -; CDR3 protein: CASSVVGGEQYF; CDR3 DNA: TGTGCCAGCAGCGTAGTTGGCGGCGAGCAGTACTTC
V gene: TRBV10-1; clone size: -; J gene: TRBJ1-1; D gene: -; CDR3 protein: CASSKGPRGEAFF; CDR3 DNA: TGCGCCAGCAGCAAGGGCCCAAGGGGTGAAGCTTTCTTT
V gene: TRBV2; clone size: once; J gene: TRBJ2-5; D gene: -; CDR3 protein: CASRETETQYF; CDR3 DNA: TGTGCCAGCAGGGAGACAGAGACCCAGTACTTC
V gene: TRBV13; clone size: -; J gene: TRBJ2-2; D gene: TRBD2; CDR3 protein: CASSSTLAGDTGELFF; CDR3 DNA: TGTGCCAGCAGCTCCACACTAGCGGGGGACACCGGGGAGCTGTTTTTT
V gene: TRBV24-1; clone size: -; J gene: TRBJ2-3; D gene: TRBD1; CDR3 protein: CATSEGQGSTDTQYF; CDR3 DNA: TGTGCCACCAGTGAGGGACAGGGTTCGACAGATACGCAGTATTTT
V gene: TRBV18; clone size: -; J gene: TRBJ1-2; D gene: -; CDR3 protein: CASSPGHQTGGYTF; CDR3 DNA: TGTGCCAGCTCACCAGGACACCAAACTGGTGGCTACACCTTC
V gene: TRBV27; clone size: -; J gene: TRBJ1-1; D gene: TRBD1; CDR3 protein: CATREQGRGNTEAFF; CDR3 DNA: TGTGCCACCCGAGAACAGGGGCGCGGGAACACTGAAGCTTTCTTT
V gene: TRBV5-6; clone size: -; J gene: TRBJ1-2; D gene: -; CDR3 protein: CASRTESDYGYTF; CDR3 DNA: TGTGCCAGCAGGACAGAGAGTGACTATGGCTACACCTTC
V gene: TRBV3-1/TRBV3-2; clone size: -; J gene: TRBJ2-7; D gene: -; CDR3 protein: CASSQEAGNYEQYF; CDR3 DNA: TGTGCCAGCAGCCAAGAGGCAGGAAACTACGAGCAGTACTTC
V gene: TRBV7-3; clone size: -; J gene: TRBJ2-2; D gene: -; CDR3 protein: CASSLSGTGELFF; CDR3 DNA: TGTGCCAGCAGCTTAAGCGGAACCGGGGAGCTGTTTTTT
V gene: TRBV6-6; clone size: -; J gene: TRBJ2-2; D gene: TRBD1; CDR3 protein: CASSGQGTGELFF; CDR3 DNA: TGTGCCAGCAGTGGACAGGGGACCGGGGAGCTGTTTTTT
V gene: TRBV7-2; clone size: -; J gene: TRBJ1-2; D gene: -; CDR3 protein: CASSPTLGYGYTF; CDR3 DNA: TGTGCCAGCAGCCCGACACTCGGCTATGGCTACACCTTC
V gene: TRBV12-3/TRBV12-4; clone size: -; J gene: TRBJ2-7; D gene: -; CDR3 protein: CASRVSATYEQYF; CDR3 DNA: TGTGCCAGCAGAGTTAGCGCGACCTACGAGCAGTACTTC
V gene: TRBV30; clone size: once; J gene: TRBJ2-2; D gene: TRBD1; CDR3 protein: CAWSVTGATGELFF; CDR3 DNA: TGTGCCTGGAGTGTAACAGGGGCCACCGGGGAGCTGTTTTTT
V gene: TRBV3-1/TRBV3-2; clone size: -; J gene: TRBJ2-1; D gene: -; CDR3 protein: CASSQLKSSYNEQFF; CDR3 DNA: TGTGCCAGCAGCCAACTCAAGAGCTCCTACAATGAGCAGTTCTTC
V gene: TRBV5-4; clone size: -; J gene: TRBJ2-5; D gene: -; CDR3 protein: CASSTKPQETQYF; CDR3 DNA: TGTGCCAGCAGCACCAAGCCCCAAGAGACCCAGTACTTC
V gene: TRBV5-6; clone size: -; J gene: TRBJ1-5; D gene: -; CDR3 protein: CASSLAGGGGQPQHF; CDR3 DNA: TGTGCCAGCAGCTTGGCCGGGGGGGGCGGTCAGCCCCAGCATTTT
V gene: TRBV19; clone size: -; J gene: TRBJ2-2; D gene: TRBD1; CDR3 protein: CASNPTGGANTGELFF; CDR3 DNA: TGTGCCAGTAACCCGACAGGGGGCGCGAACACCGGGGAGCTGTTTTTT
V gene: TRBV19; clone size: -; J gene: TRBJ1-1; D gene: TRBD1; CDR3 protein: CASSIDRVGEAFF; CDR3 DNA: TGTGCCAGTAGTATCGACAGGGTTGGTGAAGCTTTCTTT
V gene: TRBV25-1; clone size: once; J gene: TRBJ2-7; D gene: TRBD1; CDR3 protein: CASSETLRTGGEQYF; CDR3 DNA: TGTGCCAGCAGTGAAACTTTAAGGACAGGGGGGGAGCAGTACTTC
V gene: TRBV2; clone size: -; J gene: TRBJ1-5; D gene: -; CDR3 protein: CASSTGRNNQPQHF; CDR3 DNA: TGTGCCAGCAGTACAGGGCGTAACAATCAGCCCCAGCATTTT
V gene: TRBV9; clone size: -; J gene: TRBJ2-7; D gene: TRBD2; CDR3 protein: CASSVGIAGAFSYEQYF; CDR3 DNA: TGTGCCAGCAGCGTAGGGATAGCGGGGGCCTTCTCCTACGAGCAGTACTTC
V gene: TRBV5-5; clone size: -; J gene: TRBJ1-1; D gene: -; CDR3 protein: CASSLIAANTEAFF; CDR3 DNA: TGTGCCAGCAGCTTAATAGCGGCGAACACTGAAGCTTTCTTT
V gene: TRBV18; clone size: once; J gene: TRBJ2-3; D gene: TRBD1; CDR3 protein: CASSPEGARDTQYF; CDR3 DNA: TGTGCCAGCTCACCAGAGGGGGCTCGGGATACGCAGTATTTT
V gene: TRBV4-3; clone size: -; J gene: TRBJ1-1; D gene: TRBD1; CDR3 protein: CASSQGQGLNTEAFF; CDR3 DNA: TGCGCCAGCAGCCAAGGACAGGGACTGAACACTGAAGCTTTCTTT
V gene: TRBV5-6; clone size: -; J gene: TRBJ2-3; D gene: TRBD2; CDR3 protein: CASSPLRGTTDTQYF; CDR3 DNA: TGTGCCAGCAGCCCTTTGCGGGGGACCACAGATACGCAGTATTTT
V gene: TRBV7-2; clone size: -; J gene: TRBJ1-6; D gene: TRBD1; CDR3 protein: CASSSSGTGFNSPLHF; CDR3 DNA: TGTGCCAGCAGTTCCTCCGGGACAGGGTTTAATTCACCCCTCCACTTT
V gene: TRBV5-1; clone size: -; J gene: TRBJ2-2; D gene: -; CDR3 protein: CASSQGQTNTGELFF; CDR3 DNA: TGCGCCAGCAGCCAAGGACAGACCAACACCGGGGAGCTGTTTTTT
V gene: TRBV6-5; clone size: -; J gene: TRBJ2-1; D gene: TRBD2; CDR3 protein: CASSYSGGSYNEQFF; CDR3 DNA: TGTGCCAGCAGTTACTCTGGCGGGAGCTACAATGAGCAGTTCTTC
V gene: TRBV6-1; clone size: -; J gene: TRBJ1-4; D gene: TRBD1; CDR3 protein: CASSENRGKGKLFF; CDR3 DNA: TGTGCCAGCAGTGAAAACAGGGGGAAGGGAAAACTGTTTTTT
V gene: TRBV10-2; clone size: -; J gene: TRBJ2-2; D gene: TRBD1; CDR3 protein: CASSRDRGPYTGELFF; CDR3 DNA: TGCGCCAGCAGTCGAGACAGGGGGCCTTACACCGGGGAGCTGTTTTTT
V gene: TRBV5-5; clone size: -; J gene: TRBJ2-7; D gene: -; CDR3 protein: CASSLARGYEQYF; CDR3 DNA: TGTGCCAGCAGCTTGGCCAGGGGTTACGAGCAGTACTTC
V gene: TRBV18; clone size: -; J gene: TRBJ2-7; D gene: -; CDR3 protein: CASSPGGGQTYEQYF; CDR3 DNA: TGTGCCAGCTCGCCGGGGGGGGGACAGACCTACGAGCAGTACTTC
V gene: TRBV5-1; clone size: -; J gene: TRBJ1-4; D gene: TRBD1; CDR3 protein: CASSLGQGNEKLFF; CDR3 DNA: TGCGCCAGCAGCTTGGGACAGGGGAATGAAAAACTGTTTTTT
V gene: TRBV12-5; clone size: -; J gene: TRBJ1-3; D gene: TRBD1; CDR3 protein: CASGLDRVNTIYF; CDR3 DNA: TGTGCTAGTGGACTGGACAGGGTAAACACCATATATTTT
V gene: TRBV6-2/TRBV6-3; clone size: -; J gene: TRBJ2-7; D gene: TRBD2; CDR3 protein: CASSYLAGGEQYF; CDR3 DNA: TGTGCCAGCAGTTACTTGGCGGGAGGAGAGCAGTACTTC
V gene: TRBV3-1/TRBV3-2; clone size: -; J gene: TRBJ2-3; D gene: -; CDR3 protein: CASSPRRGGGAVTDTQYF; CDR3 DNA: TGTGCCAGCAGCCCTCGTCGTGGAGGGGGCGCTGTAACAGATACGCAGTATTTT